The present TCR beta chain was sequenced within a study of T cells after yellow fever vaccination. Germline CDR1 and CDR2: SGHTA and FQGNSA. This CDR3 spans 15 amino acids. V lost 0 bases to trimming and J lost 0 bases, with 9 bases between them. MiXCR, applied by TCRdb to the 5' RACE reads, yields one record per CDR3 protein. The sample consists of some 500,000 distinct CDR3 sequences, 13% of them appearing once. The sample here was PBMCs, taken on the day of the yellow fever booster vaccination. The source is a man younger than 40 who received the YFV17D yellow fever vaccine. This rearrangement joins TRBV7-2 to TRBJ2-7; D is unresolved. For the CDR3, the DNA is TGTGCCAGCAGCTTAGCGGGGTTCCACTCCTACGAGCAGTACTTC. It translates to CASSLAGFHSYEQYF. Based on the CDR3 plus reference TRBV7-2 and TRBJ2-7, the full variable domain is GAGVSQSPSNKVTEKGKDVELRCDPISGHTALYWYRQSLGQGLEFLIYFQGNSAPDKSGLPSDRFSAERTGGSVSTLTIQRTQQEDSAVYLCASSLAGFHSYEQYFGPGTRLTVT.